Listed here are 10 T cell receptor beta chains from one sample, sequenced in a study of blood T cell repertoires in COVID-19. Assay used: immunoSEQ multiplex PCR; TCRdb lists only in-frame clones, some missing. The repertoire holds 250,000 to 350,000 clones, with over 75% as singletons. Sample: PBMCs or T cells enriched from blood (not recorded which). Receptors originate from a woman younger than 30 who had recovered from COVID-19.

J is TRBJ1-4 and V is TRBV4-2; maybe TRBD1 (5 bases). There are 15 residues in the CDR3. CDR1 is LGHNA and CDR2 is YNFKEQ in the germline V gene. Trimming took 5 bases from V and 6 from J, leaving 16 bases between them. The CDR3 spells CASSDKGVFDEKLFF. Written as DNA, the CDR3 is TGTGCCAGCAGCGATAAAGGGGTTTTCGATGAAAAACTGTTTTTT.

V usage is TRBV27 and J usage is TRBJ2-3, with a weak D call TRBD2 (6 bases). The ends were cut back, 5 bases at V and 3 bases at J, with 18 bases in the middle. The germline CDR1 and CDR2 sequences are MNHEY and SMNVEV (reference sequence). This CDR3 has 16 residues. Here the CDR3 DNA reads TGTGCCAGCAGTCTTTTAACATCCGGGGGTACAGATACGCAGTATTTT. Amino acid sequence: CASSLLTSGGTDTQYF.

This clone was detected only a few times. The chain combines TRBV10-3 with TRBJ1-1; D is perhaps TRBD1 (5 bases). The CDR3 runs to 13 residues. Deletions cut 9 bases from V and 1 base from J, with 12 bases between. The V gene's germline CDR1 is ENHRY and CDR2 SYGVKD. CDR3 region: CAMATERNTEAFF. The CDR3 coding sequence is TGTGCCATGGCGACAGAGAGGAACACTGAAGCTTTCTTT.

This chain links TRBV6-6 with TRBJ2-2; a possible D gene is TRBD1 (6 bases). The germline CDR1 and CDR2 sequences are MNHNY and SVGAGI (reference sequence). V lost 6 bases to trimming and J lost 4 bases, with 18 bases between them. This CDR3 has 16 residues. For the CDR3, the DNA is TGTGCCAGCAGGCCTTCAGGGGCCAGTGGCACCGGGGAGCTGTTTTTT. Its translation is CASRPSGASGTGELFF.

The chain links TRBV9 to TRBJ2-1; D uncertain. Germline loops: CDR1 SGDLS, CDR2 YYNGEE. This CDR3 is built from 13 residues. V dropped 3 bases and J dropped 9 bases, with 13 bases sitting between them. The DNA for the CDR3 is TGTGCCAGCAGCGGAGGATCCCTGGCTGAGCAGTTCTTC. Its translation: CASSGGSLAEQFF.

The gene calls are TRBV19 and TRBJ1-1; weak D call: TRBD1 (6 bases). The CDR3 length is 14 residues. V lost 3 bases to trimming and J lost 5 bases, with 13 bases between them. The germline CDR1 and CDR2 sequences are LNHDA and SQIVND (reference sequence). CDR3 sequence reads: CASSIRGARTEAFF. DNA for the CDR3: TGTGCCAGTAGTATCCGGGGGGCGAGAACTGAAGCTTTCTTT.

This chain links TRBV2 with TRBJ2-6, with unresolved D. Germline V gene data show CDR1 as SNHLY and CDR2 as FYNNEI. Trimming took 4 bases from V and 2 from J, leaving 15 bases between them. The CDR3 consists of 17 residues. CDR3 in DNA: TGTGCCAGCAGTGGGGCGAATGATTTTACTGGGGCCAACGTCCTGACTTTC. Its protein is CASSGANDFTGANVLTF. Full variable domain (outside the CDR3, taken from reference TRBV2 and TRBJ2-6): EPEVTQTPSHQVTQMGQEVILRCVPISNHLYFYWYRQILGQKVEFLVSFYNNEISEKSEIFDDQFSVERPDGSNFTLKIRSTKLEDSAMYFCASSGANDFTGANVLTFGAGSRLTVL.

The genes are TRBV2 and TRBJ2-5; 11 bases fit TRBD1. The CDR3 consists of 14 residues. Germline CDR1 reads SNHLY; CDR2 reads FYNNEI. V trimming: 7 bases; J trimming: 6 bases; junction bases outside the gene matches: 7. CDR3 sequence: CASTRTGGVKTQYF. The CDR3 bases are TGTGCCAGCACCCGGACAGGGGGCGTTAAGACCCAGTACTTC.

This clone came up once. This chain links TRBV28 with TRBJ1-2, with a possible D match to TRBD1 (6 bases). Trimming shortened V by 6 bases and J by 0 bases, and 17 bases separated the two germline ends. Germline V lookup: CDR1 MDHEN, CDR2 SYDVKM. The CDR3 contains 16 residues. Written as DNA, the CDR3 is TGTGCCAGCAGCTCCACAGGGTTGGGAGCTAACTATGGCTACACCTTC. Its protein is CASSSTGLGANYGYTF.

This chain uses TRBV3-1 (or the pseudogene TRBV3-2) with TRBJ1-6; D not resolved. CDR1 is LGHDT, CDR2 YNNKEL, per germline (reference sequence). There are 14 residues in the CDR3. Between the trimmed V and J ends, which lost 5 bases and 7 bases, there was a span of 12 bases. The CDR3 DNA follows: TGTGCCAGCAGCGCCTCCCGGGGAAATTCACCCCTCCACTTT. This encodes CASSASRGNSPLHF.